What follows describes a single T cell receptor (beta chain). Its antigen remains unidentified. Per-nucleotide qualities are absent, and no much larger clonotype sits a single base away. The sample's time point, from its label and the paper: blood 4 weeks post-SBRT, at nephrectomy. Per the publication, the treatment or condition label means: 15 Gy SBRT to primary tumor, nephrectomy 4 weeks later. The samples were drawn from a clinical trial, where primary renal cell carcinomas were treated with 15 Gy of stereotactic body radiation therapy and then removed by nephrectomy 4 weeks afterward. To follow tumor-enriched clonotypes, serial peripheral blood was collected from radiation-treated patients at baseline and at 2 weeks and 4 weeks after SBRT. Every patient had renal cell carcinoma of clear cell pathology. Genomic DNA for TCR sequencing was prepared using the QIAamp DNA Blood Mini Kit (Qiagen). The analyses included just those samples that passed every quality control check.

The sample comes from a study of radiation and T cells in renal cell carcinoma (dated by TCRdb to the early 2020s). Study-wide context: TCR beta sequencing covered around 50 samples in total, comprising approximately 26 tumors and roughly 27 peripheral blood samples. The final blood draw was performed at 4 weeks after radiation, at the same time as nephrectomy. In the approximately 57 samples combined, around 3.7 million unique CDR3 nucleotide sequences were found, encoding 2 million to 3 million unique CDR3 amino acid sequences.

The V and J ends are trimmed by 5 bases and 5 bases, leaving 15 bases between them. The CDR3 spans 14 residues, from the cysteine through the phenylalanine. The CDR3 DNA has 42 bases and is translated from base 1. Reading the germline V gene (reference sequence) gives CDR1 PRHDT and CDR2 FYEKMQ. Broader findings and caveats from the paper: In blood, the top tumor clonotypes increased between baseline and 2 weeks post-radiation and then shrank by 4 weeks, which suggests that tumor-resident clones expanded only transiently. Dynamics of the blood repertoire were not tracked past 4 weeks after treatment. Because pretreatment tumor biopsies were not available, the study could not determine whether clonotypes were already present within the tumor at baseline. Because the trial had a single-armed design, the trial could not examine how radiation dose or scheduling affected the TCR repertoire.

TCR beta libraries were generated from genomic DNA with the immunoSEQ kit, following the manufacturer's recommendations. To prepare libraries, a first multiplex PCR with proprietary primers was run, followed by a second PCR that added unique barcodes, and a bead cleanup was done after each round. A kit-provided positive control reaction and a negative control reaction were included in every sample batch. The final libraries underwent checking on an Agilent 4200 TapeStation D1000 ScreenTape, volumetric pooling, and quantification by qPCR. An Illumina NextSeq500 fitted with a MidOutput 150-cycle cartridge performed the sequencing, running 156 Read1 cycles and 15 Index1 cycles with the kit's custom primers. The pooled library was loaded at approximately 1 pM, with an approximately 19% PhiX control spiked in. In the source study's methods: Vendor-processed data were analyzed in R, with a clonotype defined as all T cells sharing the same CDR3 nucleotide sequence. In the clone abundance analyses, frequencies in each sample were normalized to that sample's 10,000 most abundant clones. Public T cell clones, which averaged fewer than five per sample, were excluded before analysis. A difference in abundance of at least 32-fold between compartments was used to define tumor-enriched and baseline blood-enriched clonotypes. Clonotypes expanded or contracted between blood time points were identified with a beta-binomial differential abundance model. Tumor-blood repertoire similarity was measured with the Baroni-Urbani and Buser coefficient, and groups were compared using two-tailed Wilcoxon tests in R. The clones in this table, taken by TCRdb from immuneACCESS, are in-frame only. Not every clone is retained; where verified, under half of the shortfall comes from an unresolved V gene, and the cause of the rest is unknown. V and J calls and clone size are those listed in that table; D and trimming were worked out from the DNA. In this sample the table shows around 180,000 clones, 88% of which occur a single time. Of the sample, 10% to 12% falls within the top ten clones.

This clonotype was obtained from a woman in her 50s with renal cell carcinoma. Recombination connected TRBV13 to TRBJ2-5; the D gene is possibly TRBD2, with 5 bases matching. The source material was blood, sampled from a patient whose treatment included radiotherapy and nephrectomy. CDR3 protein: CASSLTRRRETQYF. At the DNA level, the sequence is TGTGCCAGCAGCCTAACAAGACGGAGGGAGACCCAGTACTTC.